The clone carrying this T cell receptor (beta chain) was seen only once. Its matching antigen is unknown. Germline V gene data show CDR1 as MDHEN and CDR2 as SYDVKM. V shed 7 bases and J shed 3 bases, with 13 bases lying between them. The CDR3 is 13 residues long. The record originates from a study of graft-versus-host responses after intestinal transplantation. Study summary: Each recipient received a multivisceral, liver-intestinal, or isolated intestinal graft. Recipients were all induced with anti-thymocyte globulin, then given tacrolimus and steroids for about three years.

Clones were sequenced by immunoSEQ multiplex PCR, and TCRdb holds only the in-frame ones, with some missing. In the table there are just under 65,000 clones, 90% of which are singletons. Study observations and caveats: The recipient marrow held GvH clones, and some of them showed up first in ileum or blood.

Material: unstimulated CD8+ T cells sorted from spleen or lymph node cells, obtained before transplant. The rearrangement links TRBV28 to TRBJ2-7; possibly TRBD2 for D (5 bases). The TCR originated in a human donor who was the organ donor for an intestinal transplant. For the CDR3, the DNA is TGTGCCAGCAATTTCGGGAAACTCTACGAGCAGTACTTC. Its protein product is CASNFGKLYEQYF.